This entry is about one T cell receptor beta chain. As yet, its antigen is unknown. The sequenced patients had an expansion of CD8+CD57+ cells seen by flow cytometry. Each patient had severe acquired aplastic anemia. The study profiled TCR beta VDJ and CDR3 using genomic DNA as template. TCRdb redid the calling of the reads with MiXCR, one entry per CDR3 protein. The sample has 200,000 to 300,000 distinct CDR3 sequences, 82% seen once. The sample comes from a study of CD8+CD57+ T cells in acquired aplastic anemia. Looking at the study overall: Across the sorted CD4+ and CD8+ cells, DNA amounts averaged around 3.2 ug. Study conclusions and caveats: The number of CD8+ CDR3 sequences shared by patients and controls was under 35. With respect to CD8+ Simpson's diversity, patients and controls did not differ significantly.

Germline CDR1 SEHNR, CDR2 FQNEAQ (reference sequence). This CDR3 is 18 amino acids long. Trimming removed 3 bases from V and 1 base from J; junction bases left unmatched: 14. The receptor was isolated from a human donor with aplastic anemia. The chain uses TRBV7-9 and TRBJ2-7, with 8 bases aligning to TRBD1. Sequenced sample: sorted CD4+, CD8+, or CD8+CD57+ T cells (not recorded which) from PBMCs. This chain's CDR3 is CASSFQRDGTGVSYEQYV. CDR3 coding DNA: TGTGCCAGCAGCTTTCAAAGAGACGGGACAGGCGTTTCCTACGAGCAGTACGTC.